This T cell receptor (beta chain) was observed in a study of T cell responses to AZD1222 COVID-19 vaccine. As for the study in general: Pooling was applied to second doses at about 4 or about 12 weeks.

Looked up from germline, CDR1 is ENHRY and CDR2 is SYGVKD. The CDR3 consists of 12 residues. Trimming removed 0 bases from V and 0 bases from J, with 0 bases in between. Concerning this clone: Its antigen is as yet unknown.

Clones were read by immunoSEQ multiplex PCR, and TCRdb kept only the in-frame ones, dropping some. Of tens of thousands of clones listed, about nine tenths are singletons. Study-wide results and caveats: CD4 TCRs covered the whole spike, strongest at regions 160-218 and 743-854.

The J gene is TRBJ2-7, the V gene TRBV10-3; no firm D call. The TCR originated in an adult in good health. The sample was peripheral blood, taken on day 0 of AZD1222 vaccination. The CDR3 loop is CAISESSYEQYF. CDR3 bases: TGTGCCATCAGTGAGTCCTCCTACGAGCAGTACTTC.